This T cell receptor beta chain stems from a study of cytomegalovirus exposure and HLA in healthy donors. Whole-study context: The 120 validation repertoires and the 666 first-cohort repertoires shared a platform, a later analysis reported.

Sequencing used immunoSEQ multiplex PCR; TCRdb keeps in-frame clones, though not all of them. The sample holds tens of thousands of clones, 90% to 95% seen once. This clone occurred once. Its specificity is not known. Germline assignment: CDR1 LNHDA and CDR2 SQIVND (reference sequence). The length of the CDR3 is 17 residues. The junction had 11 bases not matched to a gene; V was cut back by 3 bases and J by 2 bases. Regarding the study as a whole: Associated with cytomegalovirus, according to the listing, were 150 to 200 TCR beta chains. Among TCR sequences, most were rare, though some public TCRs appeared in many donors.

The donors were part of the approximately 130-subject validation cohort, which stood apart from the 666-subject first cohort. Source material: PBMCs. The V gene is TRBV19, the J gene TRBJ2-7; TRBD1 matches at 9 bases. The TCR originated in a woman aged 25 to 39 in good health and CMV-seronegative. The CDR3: CASSIGGGQGSTYEQYF. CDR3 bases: TGTGCCAGTAGTATCGGCGGGGGACAGGGAAGCACCTACGAGCAGTACTTC.